This TCR beta chain stems from a study of post-analysis software for immune sequencing data. The germline V gene encodes CDR1 SGHAT and CDR2 FQDESV (reference sequence). This CDR3 has 15 residues. Trimming cost V 5 bases and J 0 bases, with 13 bases left between them. Presence of unique molecular identifiers characterized the TCR beta cDNA libraries. Between about 1 and 11 million T cells gave rise to some 490,000 cDNA molecules. One entry per CDR3 protein results from TCRdb running MiXCR on the PCR reads. Found here are about 540,000 distinct CDR3 sequences, around a third of them singletons; the top ten hold 6%. This clonotype has more than one count but fewer than ten. Its antigen is currently unknown. Study-level findings and limits: TRBV5-6, TRBV5-1 and TRBV20-1 were among roughly 5 TRBV segments more frequent in patients than controls. A significant reduction in normalized Chao1 diversity was observed in multiple sclerosis patients versus controls. The authors found that F measure strongly co-clustered same-batch samples.

The V gene is TRBV11-1, the J gene TRBJ2-5, with D possibly TRBD1 on 5 matching bases. The origin of this receptor is a girl aged 2-17 years with multiple sclerosis. Sequencing input: blood. This chain's CDR3 is CASSPRTQYQETQYF. CDR3 coding DNA: TGTGCCAGCAGCCCCCGGACACAGTACCAAGAGACCCAGTACTTC.